This record looks at one TCR beta chain sequence and its context. No cognate antigen has been identified for it. The record has no base qualities; no much larger clone is one base away. Library preparation was by 5' RACE. The sample was run on an Illumina HiSeq 2000. A universal primer binding site was introduced by template switching, and a unique molecular identifier was present in the final cDNA, enabling accurate counting of TCR cDNA molecules. Specific primers in the conserved constant-segment region were used to synthesize first-strand cDNA for TCR alpha and beta chains. To control for contamination, every cDNA library was double barcoded, receiving both a SMART-Mk sample barcode and Illumina barcodes. TruSeq adapter sequences along with Illumina sample barcodes were introduced in two successive PCR steps. The TCR alpha and beta cDNA libraries were sequenced on the Illumina HiSeq platform using custom primers. The paper's processing steps were these. Raw reads were processed with MiGEC to extract unique molecular identifiers, and MiXCR was used to determine CDR3 positions. For each individual, recombination models were inferred using an EM algorithm with the repgenHMM and IGoR tools. The tcR package in R was used for shared clonotype analysis, with sharing normalized by the product of cloneset sizes. To study raw recombination without the effects of thymic and clonal selection, out-of-frame nonproductive sequences were analyzed. TCRdb reworked the public reads: Q25 trimming with fastp, MiXCR clone assembly, productive beta chains retained. Entries are consolidated by CDR3 protein sequence, retaining the most common genes and DNA. The V and J calls come from TCRdb's annotation, not from the publication. The sample profile shows approximately 240,000 distinct CDR3 sequences; around an eighth of them were found once. The ten most abundant clones make up under 9.5% of the sample.

The data are from a study of identical twins (dated by TCRdb to about 2016). At the level of the whole study: To test whether fetal clonotypes persist, the study used deep sequencing on TCR alpha and beta repertoires from monozygotic twins, unrelated adults of various ages, and cord blood. Replicate twin experiments were performed at different times using different library preparation protocols to rule out contamination. Here is what the overall study found, with its caveats: Compared with coincidental sharing between unrelated individuals, out-of-frame TCR alpha sequences shared between twins had an excess of sequences with low generation probability. Conclusions relied on cross-sectional statistical analysis, since the same donors could not be followed over many years. In beta out-of-frame sequences, excess twin sharing was weaker, because having fewer shared sequences lowered the signal-to-noise ratio. Fewer insertions were carried by abundant cord blood beta clonotypes, a similar but weaker trend appeared in young adult naive repertoires, and no such trend appeared in memory repertoires. Invariant T cells such as MAIT and iNKT could partly confound zero-insertion analyses, though diverse VJ usage argued against this for most clonotypes. In monozygotic twins, recombination models systematically underestimated out-of-frame TCR alpha sharing, but the models matched the sharing seen between unrelated individuals.

The CDR3 numbers 15 residues from cysteine through phenylalanine. Just CDR3 DNA is preserved here, 45 bases in frame from base 1. The germline V gene encodes CDR1 SEHNR and CDR2 FQNEAQ (reference sequence). V drops 5 bases and J drops 7 bases, leaving 15 bases in between. Every donor was a healthy Caucasian. Miltenyi CD45RO+ enrichment and human naive T-cell isolation kits were used to isolate memory (CD45RO+) and naive T cells from PBMC. Sequenced sample: memory (CD45RO+) T cells sorted from blood. Explained via the paper, the cell subset or site label denotes: CD45RO+ enriched T cells. The sequence derives from a woman aged 18-29 years in good health. The V gene is TRBV7-9 and the J gene is TRBJ1-6; a tentative D match to TRBD1 spans 6 bases. The CDR3 region has the sequence CASSLGGGPNSPLHF. The nucleotides read TGTGCCAGCAGCCTAGGGGGAGGCCCCAATTCACCCCTCCACTTT.